What follows are 13 T cell receptor beta chains derived from one specimen sequenced in a study of blood T cell repertoires in COVID-19 (dated by TCRdb to about 2020). The library was built by means of the immunoSEQ multiplex PCR assay. TCRdb retrieved this table from immuneACCESS and kept in-frame rearrangements only. Not all clones are present; in checked studies, unresolved V genes account for under half, and no reason is known for the remainder. The sample contains about 140,000 clones, 84% of them found a single time. Almost 9% of the sample comes from the top ten. The sequencing input was peripheral blood. The receptors come from a man under 40 with COVID-19, enrolled during active disease.

Only one count was recorded for this clone. The sample contains more than one DNA sequence encoding this CDR3. The chain recombines TRBV30 with TRBJ2-7; D is possibly TRBD2 (5 bases). Germline CDR1 is GTSNPN and CDR2 is SVGIG (reference sequence). V was pared by 1 base and J by 0 bases, with 7 bases between. CDR3 size: 13 residues. CDR3 in amino acids: CAWSAGLSYEQYF. DNA of the CDR3: TGTGCCTGGAGTGCCGGACTCTCCTACGAGCAGTACTTC.

This clone was seen a few times. The chain recombines TRBV10-1 with TRBJ1-1; a possible D gene is TRBD1 (6 bases). The CDR3 is made up of 15 amino acids. From germline, CDR1 is WNHNN and CDR2 SYGVQD (reference sequence). V lost 6 bases and J lost 0, with 14 bases in between. The CDR3 coding sequence is TGCGCCAGCAGCGATGGACAGCGAATGAACACTGAAGCTTTCTTT. Translation gives CASSDGQRMNTEAFF.

This chain uses TRBV28 with TRBJ2-7; 10 bases are a match to TRBD1. V lost 5 bases and J lost 3; bases outside the gene matches: 7. CDR3 length equals 15 residues. Germline V lookup: CDR1 MDHEN, CDR2 SYDVKM. The DNA of the CDR3 is TGTGCCAGCAGTATGGACAGGGGGGTTTTCTACGAGCAGTACTTC. Translation gives CASSMDRGVFYEQYF.

This clone was counted a single time. The chain couples TRBV5-4 to TRBJ1-1; TRBD1 matches at 12 bases. CDR1 and CDR2 (germline): SGHNT, YYREEE (reference sequence). The CDR3 spans 16 residues. Germline trimming cut 3 bases from V and 1 base from J; bases unmatched to any gene: 4. CDR3 loop: CASSSGQGAGNTEAFF. The CDR3 DNA reads as TGTGCCAGCAGCTCGGGACAGGGGGCGGGGAACACTGAAGCTTTCTTT.

This chain uses TRBV6-5 with TRBJ1-5, with 12 bases aligning to TRBD1. There are 15 residues in the CDR3. Per the germline V gene, CDR1 is MNHEY and CDR2 is SVGAGI. The junction had 6 bases not matched to a gene; V was cut back by 6 bases and J by 6 bases. CDR3 coding DNA: TGTGCCAGCAGCCGGGGACAGGGGGCAGGTCAGCCCCAGCATTTT. Protein sequence: CASSRGQGAGQPQHF.

V usage is TRBV4-3 and J usage is TRBJ2-2; D call uncertain. V lost 0 bases, J lost 6 bases, and 8 bases lay in between. This CDR3 has 14 residues. CDR1 is LGHNA and CDR2 is YSLEER in the germline V gene. CDR3 residues: CASSQDSRAGELFF. CDR3 sequence (DNA): TGCGCCAGCAGCCAAGATTCTCGGGCCGGGGAGCTGTTTTTT.

V and J are TRBV6-6 and TRBJ1-4; 7 bases fit TRBD1. The germline V gene encodes CDR1 MNHNY and CDR2 SVGAGI (reference sequence). The CDR3 covers 16 residues. After removal of 7 bases from V and 3 bases from J, the junction contained 11 bases not matched to a gene. The CDR3 DNA follows: TGTGCCAGCAACTTATCGCCGGGACAGTCTAATGAAAAACTGTTTTTT. Protein product: CASNLSPGQSNEKLFF.

The CDR3 loop reads CASSIGTGGTNEQFF. The CDR3 bases are TGTGCCAGCAGTATCGGGACAGGGGGAACCAATGAGCAGTTCTTC. J is TRBJ2-1 and V is TRBV6-4; 11 bases agree with TRBD1. The CDR3 length is 15 residues. Germline values: CDR1 MRHNA, CDR2 SNTAGT. V dropped 5 bases and J dropped 6; count of bases not matched to a gene: 6.

The rearrangement uses TRBV28 and TRBJ1-5; unclear D gene. Germline CDR1 reads MDHEN; CDR2 reads SYDVKM. V shed 8 bases and J shed 6 bases, with 14 bases lying between them. The CDR3 is made up of 13 amino acids. As DNA, the CDR3 is TGTGCCAGCCGCCCCGGGATTGCTCAGCCCCAGCATTTT. The encoded protein is CASRPGIAQPQHF. Based on the CDR3 plus reference TRBV28 and TRBJ1-5, the full variable domain is DVKVTQSSRYLVKRTGEKVFLECVQDMDHENMFWYRQDPGLGLRLIYFSYDVKMKEKGDIPEGYSVSREKKERFSLILESASTNQTSMYLCASRPGIAQPQHFGDGTRLSIL.

This chain joins TRBV2 and TRBJ2-5; the D gene is possibly TRBD1 (5 bases). The ends were cut back, 4 bases at V and 5 bases at J, with 11 bases in the middle. Germline V gives CDR1 SNHLY, CDR2 FYNNEI. This CDR3 spans 13 amino acids. CDR3 DNA: TGTGCCAGCAGTGTGTCAGGGCAGGAGACCCAGTACTTC. Residues: CASSVSGQETQYF.

The table lists this clone with a few counts. The CDR3 DNA sequence: TGTGCCAGTAGTATAGCAGGGAACCCCTACAATGAGCAGTTCTTC. Protein product: CASSIAGNPYNEQFF. The chain carries TRBV19 and TRBJ2-1; TRBD1 might be the D (5 bases). This CDR3 comprises 15 residues. V was trimmed by 1 base and J by 2 bases, leaving 9 bases between them. CDR1 and CDR2 (germline): LNHDA, SQIVND (reference sequence).

The chain combines TRBV28 with TRBJ1-2; 9 bases line up with TRBD1. Germline V CDR1 and CDR2: MDHEN, SYDVKM. Unmatched junction bases numbered 3, after V lost 5 bases and J lost 2 bases. The CDR3 is 14 amino acids. CDR3 DNA: TGTGCCAGCAGTGAGACAGGGGGAAACTATGGCTACACCTTC. Its protein is CASSETGGNYGYTF.

The gene calls are TRBV9 and TRBJ1-2; 10 nucleotides match TRBD1. Germline trimming cut 5 bases from V and 1 base from J; bases unmatched to any gene: 5. CDR1 and CDR2 from the germline V gene are SGDLS and YYNGEE. The CDR3 runs to 15 residues. CDR3 loop: CASSRTGGGNYGYTF. The DNA of the CDR3 is TGTGCCAGCAGTAGGACAGGGGGAGGTAACTATGGCTACACCTTC.